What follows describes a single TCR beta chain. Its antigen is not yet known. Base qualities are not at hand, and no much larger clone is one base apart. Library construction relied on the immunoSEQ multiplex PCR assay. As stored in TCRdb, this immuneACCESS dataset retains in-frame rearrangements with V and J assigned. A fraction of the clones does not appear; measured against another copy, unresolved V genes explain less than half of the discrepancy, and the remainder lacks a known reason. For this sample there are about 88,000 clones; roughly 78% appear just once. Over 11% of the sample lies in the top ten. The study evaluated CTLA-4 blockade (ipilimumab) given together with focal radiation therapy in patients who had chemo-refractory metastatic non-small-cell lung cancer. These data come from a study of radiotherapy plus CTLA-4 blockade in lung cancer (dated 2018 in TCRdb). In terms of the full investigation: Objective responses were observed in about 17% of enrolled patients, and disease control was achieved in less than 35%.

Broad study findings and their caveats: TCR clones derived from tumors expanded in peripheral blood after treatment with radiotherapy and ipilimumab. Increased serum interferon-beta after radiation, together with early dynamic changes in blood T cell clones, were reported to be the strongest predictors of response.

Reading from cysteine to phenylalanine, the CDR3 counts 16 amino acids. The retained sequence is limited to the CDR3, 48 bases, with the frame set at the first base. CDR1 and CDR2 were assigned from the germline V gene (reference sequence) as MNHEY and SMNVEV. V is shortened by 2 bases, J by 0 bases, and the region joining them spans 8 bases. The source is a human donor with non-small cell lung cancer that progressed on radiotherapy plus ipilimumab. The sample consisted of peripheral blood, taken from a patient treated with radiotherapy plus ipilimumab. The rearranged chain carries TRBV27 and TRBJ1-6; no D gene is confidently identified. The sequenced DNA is TGTGCCAGCAGTTTAGGGATGAGCTCCTATAATTCACCCCTCCACTTT. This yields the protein CASSLGMSSYNSPLHF.